These 29 T cell receptor beta chains came from one sample sequenced in a study of tumor-infiltrating lymphocytes in primary liver carcinoma. For each extraction, RNA and DNA were obtained together from 20-30 mg of unsorted bulk tissue. The investigators made TCR beta cDNA from 500 ng total RNA, using a constant-region primer. Three-round nested multiplex PCR performed with slightly modified ARM-PCR produced the TCR beta libraries. PCR rounds one and two used TRBV1-TRBV30 forward primers with a C-beta reverse primer for 10 cycles each. TCRdb re-called the multiplex PCR reads with MiXCR, one entry per CDR3 protein. In the table there are 99,000 or so distinct CDR3 sequences, about four fifths of which are singletons. The sample taken for sequencing was liver tumor tissue from sampling region 3. Subset defined: tumor region T3, left-lateral pole. The source is a man aged 35 to 55 with primary liver carcinoma and hepatitis B virus infection.

Concerning this clonotype itself: At one of its ends the junction is not consistent with the germline gene, which may arise from a read error. The gene calls are TRBV4-3 and TRBJ2-1, with D possibly being TRBD1 or TRBD2 (6 bases each). The CDR3 consists of 16 residues. Germline V CDR1 and CDR2: LGHNA, YSLEER. As DNA, the CDR3 is TGCACCAGCAGCCAATACCCCCCCCCGGGGGACAATGAACAGTTCTTC. It encodes CTSSQYPPPGDNEQFF.

The chain carries TRBV6-1 and TRBJ1-1, with D uncertain. Germline values: CDR1 MNHNS, CDR2 SASEGT. The CDR3 loop spans 13 amino acids. The V and J ends lost 6 bases and 8 bases respectively, with 16 bases between them. CDR3 in DNA: TGTGCCAGCAGAGAGGGAGCTCGCACCGAAGCTTTCTTT. Translation: CASREGARTEAFF.

Notes on this clonotype: Germline is not matched at one junction end, which may reflect a read error. The chain combines TRBV11-2 with TRBJ1-5; 7 nucleotides align to TRBD1. The CDR3 is 17 amino acids. Germline values: CDR1 SGHAT, CDR2 FQNNGV. In nucleotides, the CDR3 is TGTGCCAGCAACTTAGTAGTGGTAACAGGGGGCAATCAGCCCCAGCATTTT. It encodes CASNLVVVTGGNQPQHF.

As regards this clonotype: Because it lacks the conserved phenylalanine or tryptophan at the end, this CDR3 is likely a read error. The chain combines TRBV12-3 or TRBV12-4 with TRBJ2-2; 7 bases match TRBD1. The J segment lost 4 bases and the V segment lost 3 bases, leaving 8 bases of the junction unmatched. The CDR3 runs 16 residues. The CDR3, as DNA: TGTGCCAGCAGTTTTGAGGGGGCAGTAAGCACCGGGGAGCTGTTTCTT. It translates to CASSFEGAVSTGELFL.

With respect to this clonotype: One end of the junction does not line up with germline, which may come from a read error. This chain links TRBV11-2 with TRBJ2-2; 7 bases match TRBD2. CDR3 length: 16 amino acids. Germline CDR1 and CDR2: SGHAT and FQNNGV. The CDR3 DNA is TGTGCAAGCAGCCGAGCGGGGAAAGAGAGCATCGGGGGGTTGTTTTTT. Its protein is CASSRAGKESIGGLFF.

As to this clonotype: Without the conserved terminal phenylalanine or tryptophan, this CDR3 likely stems from a read error. The chain carries TRBV6-5 and TRBJ1-3; 8 nucleotides line up with TRBD1. Germline loops: CDR1 MNHEY, CDR2 SVGAGI. This CDR3 has 18 amino acids. The CDR3 coding sequence is TGTGCCAGCAGTCACGGTCCGAGGACAGGGATCGCTGGAAACACGATATATTCT. Its translation is CASSHGPRTGIAGNTIYS.

The chain joins TRBV20-1 to TRBJ2-1; D might be TRBD2 (6 bases). The CDR3 consists of 16 residues. CDR1 is DFQATT and CDR2 is SNEGSKA in the germline V gene (reference sequence). The ends were cut back, 8 bases at V and 2 bases at J, with 22 bases in the middle. The CDR3: CSTEGGPRDAYNEQFF. The CDR3 DNA reads TGCAGTACTGAGGGAGGCCCGAGGGATGCCTACAATGAGCAGTTCTTC.

Note on this clonotype: Compared with germline, one end of the junction differs, possibly owing to a read error. J is TRBJ2-7 and V is TRBV6-6; D unresolved. The CDR3 contains 16 residues. Per germline, CDR1 MNHNY and CDR2 SVGAGI (reference sequence). This chain's CDR3 is CASSYPVAGRTYEHYF. Here the CDR3 DNA reads TGCGCCAGCAGTTACCCCGTAGCCGGCCGCACCTACGAGCATTACTTC.

Of note for this clonotype: Since no conserved phenylalanine or tryptophan closes the CDR3, a read error is the likely cause. The J gene is TRBJ1-1, the V gene TRBV6-2 or TRBV6-3; possible D gene TRBD1, 5 bases. CDR1 is MNHEY, CDR2 SVGEGT, per germline. V was shortened by 8 bases and J by 5 bases, with 12 bases between the two germline ends. This CDR3 has 12 amino acids. The CDR3 sequence is CASGTRNTEAFL. In nucleotides, the CDR3 is TGTGCCAGCGGGACTCGTAATACTGAAGCTTTCCTT.

About this clonotype itself: A junction boundary mismatches the germline segment, possibly from a read error. The chain carries TRBV5-1 and TRBJ2-1; the D gene is possibly TRBD2 (5 bases). The CDR3 is made up of 16 amino acids. Germline-derived CDR1 and CDR2 are SGHRS and YFSETQ. DNA for the CDR3: TGCGCCAGCAGCATGACTGCCCCCGGGGTATACCATGAACAGTTCTTC. This translates into CASSMTAPGVYHEQFF.

With respect to this clonotype: It is likely a read error, because the conserved phenylalanine at the end of the CDR3 is missing. The rearrangement uses TRBV6-1 and TRBJ1-6; D perhaps matches TRBD1 (5 bases). Germline-derived CDR1 and CDR2 are MNHNS and SASEGT. V dropped 4 bases and J dropped 9 bases, with 19 bases sitting between them. This CDR3 spans 16 amino acids. The DNA for the CDR3 is TGTGCCAGCAGTGCCGGGACGGATCTCTGGGCTTCACCCCTCCACTCT. Translating gives CASSAGTDLWASPLHS.

The chain links TRBV19 to TRBJ2-2, with 7 positions matching TRBD1. The V and J ends lost 7 bases and 0 bases, in that order; junction bases with no gene match: 2. This CDR3 has 14 residues. In germline, CDR1 is LNHDA, CDR2 SQIVND (reference sequence). The CDR3 loop is CASMGQPNTGELFF. In DNA, the CDR3 is TGTGCCAGTATGGGACAGCCGAACACCGGGGAGCTGTTTTTT.

Concerning this clonotype: The junction shows a germline mismatch at one end, possibly a read error. This sequence joins TRBV11-2 and TRBJ1-1, with D possibly being TRBD1 (6 bases). The V gene's germline CDR1 is SGHAT and CDR2 FQNNGV. The CDR3 runs 13 residues. The CDR3 region is CVSSLGGNTEALF. The CDR3 region has the DNA TGTGTCAGCAGCTTAGGGGGGAACACTGAAGCTCTCTTT.

About this clonotype: The final CDR3 position lacks the conserved phenylalanine or tryptophan, pointing to a likely read error. The V and J genes are TRBV12-3 or TRBV12-4 and TRBJ2-5; possible D gene TRBD1, 5 bases. CDR3 size: 13 residues. The DNA of the CDR3 is TGTACCAGCAGTTTGGTCCAGGGAGAGACCCAGTACATC. Translating it yields CTSSLVQGETQYI.

In this sample, this clonotype turned up once. The germline gene is not matched at one end of the junction; a read error may be the cause. The CDR3 nucleotides are TGCACCAGCAGCTTACATCATAGGACGAACACCGGGGATCTGTTTTTT. Its protein product is CTSSLHHRTNTGDLFF. The chain recombines TRBV5-1 with TRBJ2-2, with D maybe TRBD2 (5 bases). Germline CDR1 is SGHRS and CDR2 is YFSETQ. The CDR3 is 16 residues long.

Concerning this clonotype: It is likely a read error, because the conserved phenylalanine at the end of the CDR3 is missing. The chain has TRBV4-1 and TRBJ2-3, with D perhaps TRBD2 (6 bases). CDR3 length: 16 amino acids. Germline-derived CDR1 and CDR2 are MGHRA and YSYEKL. This chain's CDR3 is CASSQDPGSGSNTQYS. CDR3 DNA sequence: TGCGCCAGCAGTCAAGATCCGGGTAGCGGCAGTAATACGCAGTATTCT.

This clonotype was seen many times. The chain carries TRBV10-2 and TRBJ2-7; 7 bases fit TRBD2. Germline-derived CDR1 and CDR2 are WSHSY and SAAADI. CDR3 length: 12 amino acids. V shed 6 bases and J 7 bases; nucleotides not matched to a gene: 6. CDR3 region: CASSHTSVEQYF. The CDR3 nucleotides are TGCGCCAGCAGCCACACTAGCGTTGAGCAGTACTTC.

Notes on this clonotype: The CDR3 end shows no conserved phenylalanine or tryptophan, and so a read error is likely. Because the CDR3's place on the DNA is in doubt, the DNA is left out and the CDR3 is given as listed by TCRdb. The rearrangement links TRBV5-4 to TRBJ2-5; TRBD2 is taken as the D call from the table, unchecked against the DNA. The CDR3 totals 18 residues, both ends included. Germline V gene sequence: CDR1 SGHNT, CDR2 YYREEE (reference sequence). CDR3 loop: CASSLGLAGAGPQESRYL.

This clonotype was counted at least ten times. The chain has TRBV6-1 and TRBJ2-5; 7 nucleotides agree with TRBD2. The germline gives CDR1 MNHNS, CDR2 SASEGT. After removal of 6 bases from V and 1 base from J, the junction contained 2 bases not matched to a gene. The CDR3 is 13 residues long. CDR3 DNA sequence: TGTGCCAGCAGGGGCGGGGGCCAAGAGACCCAGTACTTC. Its protein product is CASRGGGQETQYF.

With respect to this clonotype: One junction end does not reproduce the germline sequence, and a read error may be involved. The J gene is TRBJ2-5, the V gene TRBV29-1; D gene uncertain. Germline CDR1 SQVTM, CDR2 ANQGSEA. This CDR3 spans 14 amino acids. This CDR3 is CIVGWVGLWETQYF. The CDR3 DNA sequence: TGCATCGTTGGCTGGGTAGGGCTATGGGAGACCCAGTACTTC.

Comment on this clonotype: Mismatch with germline at one junction end may stem from a read error. J is TRBJ2-1 and V is TRBV4-2; the D gene is possibly TRBD2 (5 bases). Germline loops: CDR1 LGHNA, CDR2 YNFKEQ. The CDR3 loop spans 14 amino acids. CDR3 DNA sequence: TGTGCCACCAGCCAAGAACTAGAGACGAATGAGCAATTCTTC. Translated: CATSQELETNEQFF.

Regarding this clonotype: At one end, the junction sequence differs from germline, possibly due to a read error. The chain links TRBV29-1 to TRBJ1-3; D is ambiguous. The germline gives CDR1 SQVTM, CDR2 ANQGSEA. The CDR3 has 11 residues. The CDR3 nucleotides are TGCAGCGTTGTATCTGGAAGCACCATATATTTT. This codes for CSVVSGSTIYF.

Details on this clonotype: The junction does not match germline at one end; this may be a read error. CDR3 protein: CSSNLATSGRLYNEQFF. CDR3 in DNA: TGCTCCAGCAACCTCGCGACTAGCGGGAGGCTCTACAATGAGCAGTTCTTC. The chain links TRBV5-4 to TRBJ2-1; TRBD2 matches 13 bases. Germline CDR1 SGHNT, CDR2 YYREEE (reference sequence). This CDR3 spans 17 amino acids.

The V gene is TRBV6-2 or TRBV6-3, the J gene TRBJ2-3; D unresolved. Trimming removed 9 bases from V and 6 bases from J, with 22 bases in between. This CDR3 has 15 residues. CDR1 and CDR2 (germline): MNHEY, SVGEGT. The CDR3 coding sequence is TGTGCCAGTAGTGTATTAGGGCAACTCGGGGATACGCAGTATTTT. Translating it yields CASSVLGQLGDTQYF.

CDR3 nucleotides: TGTGCCAGTAGTGTGAAATGGGTGCCCGAGCAGTACTTC. Protein product: CASSVKWVPEQYF. V is TRBV12-3 or TRBV12-4 and J is TRBJ2-7; D call uncertain. V lost 9 bases and J lost 6, with 18 bases in between. This CDR3 is built from 13 residues.

The chain couples TRBV6-1 to TRBJ2-1; D might be TRBD1 or TRBD2, each matching 5 bases. Trimming removed 4 bases at V and 12 bases at J, with 16 bases between. The CDR3 has 13 amino acids. Germline lookup yields CDR1 MNHNS and CDR2 SASEGT. CDR3 sequence (DNA): TGTGCCAGCAGTGGAGAGAGGGGCATTGGGCAGTTCTTC. This translates into CASSGERGIGQFF.

This clonotype has only one observation. This CDR3 fails to terminate in the conserved phenylalanine or tryptophan, so it likely reflects a read error. The gene calls are TRBV18 and TRBJ2-5; D is possibly TRBD2 (5 bases). The CDR3 totals 14 residues. CDR1 KGHSH and CDR2 LQKENI come from the germline V gene. Trimming left V 2 bases short and J 8 bases short, with 15 bases between. Here the CDR3 DNA reads TGTGCCAGCTCACCAATGAGGATGGGAGAAACCCAGTACATA. Translated, it gives CASSPMRMGETQYI.

This clonotype was recorded once. The germline gene is not matched at one end of the junction; a read error may be the cause. The chain links TRBV11-1 to TRBJ2-4, with 11 positions matching TRBD2. The CDR3 covers 17 residues. The germline V gene encodes CDR1 SGHAT and CDR2 FQDESV (reference sequence). In DNA form, the CDR3 reads TGTGCCAGCAGCTTTCCCGGGACTAGCGGCTTCAAAAACACTCAGTACTTC. Translating it yields CASSFPGTSGFKNTQYF.

Points on this clonotype: Likely a read error: the CDR3 ends without its conserved phenylalanine or tryptophan. The gene calls are TRBV6-2 or TRBV6-3 and TRBJ1-5; D is unresolved. In germline, CDR1 is MNHEY, CDR2 SVGEGT. The CDR3 is 14 amino acids. V lost 2 bases, J lost 0 bases, and 5 bases lay in between. CDR3 region: CASSYRPSNQPQHV. In DNA form, the CDR3 reads TGTGCCAGCAGTTACAGACCTAGCAATCAGCCCCAGCATGTT.